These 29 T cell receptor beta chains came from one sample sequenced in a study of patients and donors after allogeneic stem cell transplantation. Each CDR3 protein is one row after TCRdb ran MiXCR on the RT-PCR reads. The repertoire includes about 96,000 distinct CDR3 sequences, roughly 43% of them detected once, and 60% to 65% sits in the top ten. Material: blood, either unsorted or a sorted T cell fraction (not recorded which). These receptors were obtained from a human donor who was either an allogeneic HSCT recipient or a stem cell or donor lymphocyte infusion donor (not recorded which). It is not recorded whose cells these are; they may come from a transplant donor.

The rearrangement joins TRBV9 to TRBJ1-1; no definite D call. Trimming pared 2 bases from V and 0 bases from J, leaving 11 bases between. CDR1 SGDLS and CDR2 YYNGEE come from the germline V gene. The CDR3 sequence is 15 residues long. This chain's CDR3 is CASSVPDGLNTEAFF. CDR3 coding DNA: TGTGCCAGCAGCGTGCCGGATGGGCTGAACACTGAAGCTTTCTTT.

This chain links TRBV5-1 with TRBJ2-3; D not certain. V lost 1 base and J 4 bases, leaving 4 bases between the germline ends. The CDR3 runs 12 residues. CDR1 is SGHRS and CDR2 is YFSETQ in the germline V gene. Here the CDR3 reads CASSLTADTQYF. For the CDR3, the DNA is TGCGCCAGCAGCTTGACGGCAGATACGCAGTATTTT.

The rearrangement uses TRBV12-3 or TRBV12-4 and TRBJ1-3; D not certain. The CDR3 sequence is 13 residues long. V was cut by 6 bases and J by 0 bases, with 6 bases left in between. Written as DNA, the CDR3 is TGTGCCAGCAGCATCCTCTCTGGAAACACCATATATTTT. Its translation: CASSILSGNTIYF.

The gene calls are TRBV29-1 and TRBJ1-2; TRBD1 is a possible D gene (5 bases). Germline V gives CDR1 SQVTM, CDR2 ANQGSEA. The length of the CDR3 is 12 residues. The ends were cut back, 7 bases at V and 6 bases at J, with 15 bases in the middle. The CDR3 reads CSAEGRLNGYTF. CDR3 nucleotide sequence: TGCAGCGCCGAGGGGCGATTGAATGGCTACACCTTC.

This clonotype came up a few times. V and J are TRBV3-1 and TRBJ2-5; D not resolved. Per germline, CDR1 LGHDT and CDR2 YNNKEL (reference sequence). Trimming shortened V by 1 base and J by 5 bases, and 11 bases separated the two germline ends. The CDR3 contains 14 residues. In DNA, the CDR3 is TGTGCCAGCAGCCAAGTGGTAGTATTCGAGACCCAGTACTTC. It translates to CASSQVVVFETQYF.

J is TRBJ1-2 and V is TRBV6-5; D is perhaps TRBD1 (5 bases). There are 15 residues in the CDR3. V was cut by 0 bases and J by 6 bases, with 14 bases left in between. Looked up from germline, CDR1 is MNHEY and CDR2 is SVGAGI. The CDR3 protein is CASSYSKRQGDGYTF. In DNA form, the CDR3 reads TGTGCCAGCAGTTACTCGAAAAGGCAGGGCGATGGCTACACCTTC.

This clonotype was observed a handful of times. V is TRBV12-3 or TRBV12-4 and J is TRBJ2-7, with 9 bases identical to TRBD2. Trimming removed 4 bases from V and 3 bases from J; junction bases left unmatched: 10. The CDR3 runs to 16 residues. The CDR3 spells CASSSSSGRNDYEQYF. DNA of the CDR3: TGTGCCAGCAGTTCATCAAGCGGGAGGAACGACTACGAGCAGTACTTC.

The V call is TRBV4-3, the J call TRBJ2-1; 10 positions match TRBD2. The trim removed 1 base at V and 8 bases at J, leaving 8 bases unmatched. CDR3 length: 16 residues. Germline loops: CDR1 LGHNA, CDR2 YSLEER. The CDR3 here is CASSQGGASGSYEQFF. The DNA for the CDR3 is TGCGCCAGCAGCCAAGGGGGAGCTAGCGGGAGTTATGAGCAGTTCTTC.

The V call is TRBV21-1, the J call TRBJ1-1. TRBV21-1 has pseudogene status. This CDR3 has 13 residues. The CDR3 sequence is CASSKSGMTEAFF. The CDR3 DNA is TGTGCCAGCAGCAAATCGGGGATGACTGAAGCTTTCTTT.

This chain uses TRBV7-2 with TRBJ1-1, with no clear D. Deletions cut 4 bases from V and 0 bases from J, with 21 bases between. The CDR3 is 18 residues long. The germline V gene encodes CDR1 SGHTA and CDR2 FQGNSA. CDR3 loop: CASSSAPPGTFLNTEAFF. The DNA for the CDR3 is TGTGCCAGCAGCTCCGCCCCACCGGGAACCTTCTTGAACACTGAAGCTTTCTTT.

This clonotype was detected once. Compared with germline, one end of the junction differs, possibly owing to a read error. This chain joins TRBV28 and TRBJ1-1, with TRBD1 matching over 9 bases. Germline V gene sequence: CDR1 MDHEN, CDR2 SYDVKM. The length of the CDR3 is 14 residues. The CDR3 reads CASSEQGATLIPLF. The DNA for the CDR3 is TGTGCCAGCAGTGAACAGGGGGCAACACTGATCCCCCTCTTT. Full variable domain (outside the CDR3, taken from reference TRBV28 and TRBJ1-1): DVKVTQSSRYLVKRTGEKVFLECVQDMDHENMFWYRQDPGLGLRLIYFSYDVKMKEKGDIPEGYSVSREKKERFSLILESASTNQTSMYLCASSEQGATLIPLFGQGTRLTVV.

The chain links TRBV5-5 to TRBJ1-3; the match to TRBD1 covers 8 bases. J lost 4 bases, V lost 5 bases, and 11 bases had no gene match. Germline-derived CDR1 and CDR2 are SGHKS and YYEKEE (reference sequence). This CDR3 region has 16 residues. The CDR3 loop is CASRRGADRAGNTIYF. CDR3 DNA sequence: TGTGCCAGCAGAAGAGGGGCGGACAGGGCCGGAAACACCATATATTTT. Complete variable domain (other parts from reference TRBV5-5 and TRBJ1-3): DAGVTQSPTHLIKTRGQQVTLRCSPISGHKSVSWYQQVLGQGPQFIFQYYEKEERGRGNFPDRFSARQFPNYSSELNVNALLLGDSALYLCASRRGADRAGNTIYFGEGSWLTVV.

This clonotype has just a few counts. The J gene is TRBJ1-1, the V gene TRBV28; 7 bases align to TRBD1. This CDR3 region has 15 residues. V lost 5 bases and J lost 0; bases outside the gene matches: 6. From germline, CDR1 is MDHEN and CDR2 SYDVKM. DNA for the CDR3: TGTGCCAGCAGTATTGACAGGGCTTTGAACACTGAAGCTTTCTTT. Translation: CASSIDRALNTEAFF.

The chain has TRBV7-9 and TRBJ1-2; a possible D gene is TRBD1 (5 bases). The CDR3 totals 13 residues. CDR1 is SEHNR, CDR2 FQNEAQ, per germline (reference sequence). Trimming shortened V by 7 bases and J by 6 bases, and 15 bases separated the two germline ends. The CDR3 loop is CASNPGRDDGYTF. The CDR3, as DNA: TGTGCCAGCAACCCTGGCCGGGACGATGGCTACACCTTC.

This CDR3 is CASSSPWTATQGKLFF. The CDR3 DNA reads as TGTGCCAGCAGCTCACCCTGGACAGCAACCCAGGGGAAACTGTTTTTT. V and J are TRBV6-2 or TRBV6-3 and TRBJ1-4; possible D gene TRBD1, 6 bases. The CDR3 is made up of 16 amino acids. The ends were cut back, 6 bases at V and 11 bases at J, with 25 bases in the middle. Germline CDR1 and CDR2: MNHEY and SVGEGT.

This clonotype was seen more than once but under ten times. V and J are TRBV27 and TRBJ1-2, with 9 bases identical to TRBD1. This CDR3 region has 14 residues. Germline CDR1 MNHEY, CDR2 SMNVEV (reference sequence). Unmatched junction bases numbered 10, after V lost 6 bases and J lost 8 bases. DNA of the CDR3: TGTGCCAGCAGACTCCGGACAGGGGATGGGGGCTACACCTTC. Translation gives CASRLRTGDGGYTF.

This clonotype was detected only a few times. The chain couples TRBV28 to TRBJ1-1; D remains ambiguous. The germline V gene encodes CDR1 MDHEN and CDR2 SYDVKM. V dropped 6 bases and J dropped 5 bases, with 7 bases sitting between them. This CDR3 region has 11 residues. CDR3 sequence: CASSQTTEAFF. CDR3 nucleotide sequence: TGTGCCAGCAGCCAGACTACTGAAGCTTTCTTT.

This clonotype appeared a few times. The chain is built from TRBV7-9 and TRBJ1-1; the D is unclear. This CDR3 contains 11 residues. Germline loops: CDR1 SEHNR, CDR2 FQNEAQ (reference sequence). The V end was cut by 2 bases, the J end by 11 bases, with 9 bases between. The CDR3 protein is CASSLSRGAFF. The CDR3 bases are TGTGCCAGCAGCTTAAGCAGAGGGGCTTTCTTT.

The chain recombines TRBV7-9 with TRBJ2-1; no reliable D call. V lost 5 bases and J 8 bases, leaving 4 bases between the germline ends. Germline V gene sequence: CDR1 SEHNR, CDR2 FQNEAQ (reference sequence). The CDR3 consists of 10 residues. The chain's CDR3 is CASSKYEQFF. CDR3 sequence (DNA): TGTGCCAGCAGCAAATATGAGCAGTTCTTC.

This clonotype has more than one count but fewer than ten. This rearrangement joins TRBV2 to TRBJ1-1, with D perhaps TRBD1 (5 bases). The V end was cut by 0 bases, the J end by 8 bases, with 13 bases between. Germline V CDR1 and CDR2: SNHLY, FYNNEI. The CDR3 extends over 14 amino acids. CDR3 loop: CASSEAVPDREAFF. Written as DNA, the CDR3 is TGTGCCAGCAGTGAAGCAGTCCCCGACAGAGAAGCTTTCTTT.

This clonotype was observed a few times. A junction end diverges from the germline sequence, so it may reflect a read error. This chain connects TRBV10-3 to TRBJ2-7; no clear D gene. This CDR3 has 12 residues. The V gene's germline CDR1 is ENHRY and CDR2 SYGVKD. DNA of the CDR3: TGTGCCATAAGTGAGGTGGAGTACGAGCAGTACTTC. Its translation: CAISEVEYEQYF.

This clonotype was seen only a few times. The CDR3 nucleotides are TGTGCCAGCAGTTACTTCTCGACAGGGGAGAACTATGGCTACACCTTC. Its protein is CASSYFSTGENYGYTF. This chain connects TRBV6-5 to TRBJ1-2; 8 nucleotides line up with TRBD1. Germline CDR1 and CDR2: MNHEY and SVGAGI. After removal of 1 base from V and 2 bases from J, the junction contained 6 bases not matched to a gene. This CDR3 contains 16 residues.

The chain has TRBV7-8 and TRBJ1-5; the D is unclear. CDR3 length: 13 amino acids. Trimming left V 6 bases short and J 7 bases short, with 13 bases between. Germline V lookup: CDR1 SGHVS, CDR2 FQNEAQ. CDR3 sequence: CASSFQQTQPQHF. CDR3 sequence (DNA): TGTGCCAGCAGTTTTCAACAAACACAGCCCCAGCATTTT. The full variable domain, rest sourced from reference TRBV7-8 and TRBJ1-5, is GAGVSQSPRYKVAKRGQDVALRCDPISGHVSLFWYQQALGQGPEFLTYFQNEAQLDKSGLPSDRFFAERPEGSVSTLKIQRTQQEDSAVYLCASSFQQTQPQHFGDGTRLSIL.

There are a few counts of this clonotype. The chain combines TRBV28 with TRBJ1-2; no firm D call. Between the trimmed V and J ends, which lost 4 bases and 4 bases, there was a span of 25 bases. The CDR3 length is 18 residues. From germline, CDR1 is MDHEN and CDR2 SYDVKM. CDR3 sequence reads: CASSSISPATKGGYGYTF. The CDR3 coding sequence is TGTGCCAGCAGTTCTATATCACCAGCCACAAAGGGAGGCTATGGCTACACCTTC.

DNA of the CDR3: TGCGCCAGCAGCTTAGGGGACCACTTGTGGGCTTTCTTT. Translating gives CASSLGDHLWAFF. V and J are TRBV5-1 and TRBJ1-1; maybe TRBD1 (5 bases). V lost 2 bases and J 11 bases, leaving 16 bases between the germline ends. Germline V gene sequence: CDR1 SGHRS, CDR2 YFSETQ. This CDR3 spans 13 amino acids.

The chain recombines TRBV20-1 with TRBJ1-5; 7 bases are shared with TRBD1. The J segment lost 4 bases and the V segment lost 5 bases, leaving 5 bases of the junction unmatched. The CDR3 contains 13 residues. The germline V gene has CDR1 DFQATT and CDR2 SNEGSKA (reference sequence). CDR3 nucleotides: TGCAGTGCTTTGGACAGGCCTAATCAGCCCCAGCATTTT. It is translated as CSALDRPNQPQHF.

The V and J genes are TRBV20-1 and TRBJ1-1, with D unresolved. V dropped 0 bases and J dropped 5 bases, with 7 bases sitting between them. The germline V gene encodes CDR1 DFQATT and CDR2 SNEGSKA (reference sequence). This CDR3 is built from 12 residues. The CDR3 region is CSARDPRTEAFF. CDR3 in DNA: TGCAGTGCTAGAGATCCTCGGACTGAAGCTTTCTTT.

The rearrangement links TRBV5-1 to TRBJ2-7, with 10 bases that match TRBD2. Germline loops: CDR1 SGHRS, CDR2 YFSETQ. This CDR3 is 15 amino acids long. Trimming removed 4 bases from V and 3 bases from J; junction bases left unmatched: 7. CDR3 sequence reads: CASSPSGRAIYEQYF. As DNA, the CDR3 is TGCGCCAGCAGCCCAAGCGGGAGGGCCATCTACGAGCAGTACTTC. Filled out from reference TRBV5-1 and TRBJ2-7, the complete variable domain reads KAGVTQTPRYLIKTRGQQVTLSCSPISGHRSVSWYQQTPGQGLQFLFEYFSETQRNKGNFPGRFSGRQFSNSRSEMNVSTLELGDSALYLCASSPSGRAIYEQYFGPGTRLTVT.

This chain's CDR3 is CASSPGHLFNTQYF. CDR3 in DNA: TGTGCCAGCAGCCCGGGACACCTTTTTAATACGCAGTATTTT. The chain joins TRBV6-5 to TRBJ2-3; D is perhaps TRBD1 (6 bases). The germline V and J ends were trimmed by 6 bases and 7 bases, with 17 bases remaining between them. Germline V lookup: CDR1 MNHEY, CDR2 SVGAGI. This CDR3 region has 14 residues.